These 29 T cell receptor beta chains originate from one sample sequenced in a study of Tregs in tolerant kidney transplant recipients. Some clones are missing from TCRdb's copy, which holds only in-frame ones; the method was immunoSEQ multiplex PCR. This table has about 94,000 clones, under 95% appearing once. Material: CD4+ T cells from blood, obtained before the transplant. Receptors were obtained from a human donor who received a combined kidney and bone marrow transplant.

CDR3 in amino acids: CSARILYEQYF. CDR3 DNA: TGCAGTGCTAGAATCTTGTACGAGCAGTACTTC. This chain joins TRBV20-1 and TRBJ2-7; D is ambiguous. The ends were cut back, 2 bases at V and 4 bases at J, with 6 bases in the middle. The germline V gene encodes CDR1 DFQATT and CDR2 SNEGSKA (reference sequence). This CDR3 has 11 amino acids.

The chain employs TRBV5-4 and TRBJ2-5, with D possibly TRBD2 on 6 matching bases. Looked up from germline, CDR1 is SGHNT and CDR2 is YYREEE (reference sequence). The germline V and J ends were trimmed by 1 base and 2 bases, with 15 bases remaining between them. The CDR3 totals 16 residues. The CDR3 bases are TGTGCCAGCAGCTTGAATGCGGGGAAGGGGCAAGAGACCCAGTACTTC. Translating it yields CASSLNAGKGQETQYF.

This clone was observed a handful of times. The chain is built from TRBV2 and TRBJ2-1; D remains ambiguous. V lost 1 base and J 12 bases, leaving 16 bases between the germline ends. This CDR3 region has 14 residues. The V gene's germline CDR1 is SNHLY and CDR2 FYNNEI. CDR3 in amino acids: CASSEGHSSGRQFF. The CDR3 DNA is TGTGCCAGCAGTGAAGGGCACAGCAGTGGCCGGCAGTTCTTC.

The chain recombines TRBV7-9 with TRBJ2-1; D unresolved. CDR3 size: 15 residues. V dropped 0 bases and J dropped 0 bases, with 6 bases sitting between them. Germline V gene lookup returns CDR1 SEHNR and CDR2 FQNEAQ (reference sequence). As DNA, the CDR3 is TGTGCCAGCAGCTTAGCGGCCTCCTCCTACAATGAGCAGTTCTTC. It specifies CASSLAASSYNEQFF.

This chain joins TRBV28 and TRBJ2-3, with a possible D match to TRBD2 (6 bases). The CDR3 has 14 residues. Trimming removed 6 bases at V and 3 bases at J, with 13 bases between. Per germline, CDR1 MDHEN and CDR2 SYDVKM. The CDR3 here is CASSSPAGTDTQYF. The DNA of the CDR3 is TGTGCCAGCAGCTCGCCCGCGGGAACAGATACGCAGTATTTT. Full variable domain (outside the CDR3, taken from reference TRBV28 and TRBJ2-3): DVKVTQSSRYLVKRTGEKVFLECVQDMDHENMFWYRQDPGLGLRLIYFSYDVKMKEKGDIPEGYSVSREKKERFSLILESASTNQTSMYLCASSSPAGTDTQYFGPGTRLTVL.

J is TRBJ2-3 and V is TRBV11-2; D might be TRBD1 (6 bases). V was cut by 0 bases and J by 1 base, with 14 bases left in between. CDR3 length: 17 amino acids. CDR1 is SGHAT, CDR2 FQNNGV, per germline. This CDR3 is CASSLDLRGSGTDTQYF. The CDR3 nucleotides are TGTGCCAGCAGCTTAGATCTCAGGGGTTCCGGCACAGATACGCAGTATTTT.

The chain carries TRBV7-3 and TRBJ2-6; perhaps TRBD1 as D (6 bases). The V end lost 3 bases, the J end lost 0 bases, and 15 bases lay between the germline ends. Looked up from germline, CDR1 is SGHTA and CDR2 is FQGTGA. The CDR3 has 18 residues. The DNA for the CDR3 is TGTGCCAGCAGCTTTTACAGGGCCACCCACTCTGGGGCCAACGTCCTGACTTTC. Amino acid sequence: CASSFYRATHSGANVLTF.

The chain joins TRBV5-1 to TRBJ2-7; 9 bases map to TRBD1. In germline, CDR1 is SGHRS, CDR2 YFSETQ. J lost 2 bases, V lost 2 bases, and 2 bases had no gene match. This CDR3 spans 14 amino acids. CDR3 sequence: CASSFRTGAYEQYF. CDR3 coding DNA: TGCGCCAGCAGCTTCAGGACAGGGGCCTACGAGCAGTACTTC.

The chain employs TRBV7-2 and TRBJ2-7; 8 bases line up with TRBD1. Unmatched junction bases numbered 7, after V lost 5 bases and J lost 4 bases. CDR3 length: 14 amino acids. Per germline, CDR1 SGHTA and CDR2 FQGNSA. Here the CDR3 reads CASSPGTGVYEQYF. The CDR3 region has the DNA TGTGCCAGCAGCCCCGGGACAGGAGTGTACGAGCAGTACTTC.

This chain uses TRBV19 with TRBJ2-7, with 8 bases lining up with TRBD2. From germline, CDR1 is LNHDA and CDR2 SQIVND (reference sequence). The CDR3 totals 14 residues. J gave up 4 bases and V 1 base, and 3 bases lay outside the gene matches. CDR3 nucleotide sequence: TGTGCCAGTAGTATAGCGGGAGGGTTTTACGAGCAGTACTTC. It yields the protein CASSIAGGFYEQYF.

The CDR3 DNA follows: TGCGCCAGCAGCCAAGAGAACGGAGGCTCCACTGTGAAGCTGTTTTTT. Amino acid sequence: CASSQENGGSTVKLFF. The chain is built from TRBV4-3 and TRBJ2-2; D is possibly TRBD2 (5 bases). CDR1 and CDR2 (germline): LGHNA, YSLEER. Trimming shortened V by 0 bases and J by 12 bases, and 20 bases separated the two germline ends. This CDR3 region has 16 residues.

The sample holds one count of this clone. The chain uses TRBV7-2 and TRBJ1-1, with D hard to call. This CDR3 has 13 residues. CDR1 SGHTA and CDR2 FQGNSA come from the germline V gene. V lost 2 bases and J lost 4, with 8 bases in between. The CDR3 region has the DNA TGTGCCAGCAGCTTAACCCGGGGCACTGAAGCTTTCTTT. It translates to CASSLTRGTEAFF. The full variable domain, with the rest looked up from reference TRBV7-2 and TRBJ1-1, is GAGVSQSPSNKVTEKGKDVELRCDPISGHTALYWYRQSLGQGLEFLIYFQGNSAPDKSGLPSDRFSAERTGGSVSTLTIQRTQQEDSAVYLCASSLTRGTEAFFGQGTRLTVV.

The chain carries TRBV7-2 and TRBJ1-1; 7 bases are shared with TRBD1. There are 12 residues in the CDR3. V lost 5 bases, J lost 7 bases, and 4 bases stayed unmatched. Germline lookup yields CDR1 SGHTA and CDR2 FQGNSA. CDR3 bases: TGTGCCAGCAGCACTGGGGACAGTGAAGCTTTCTTT. Translating it yields CASSTGDSEAFF.

The V call is TRBV19, the J call TRBJ2-3; D is unresolved. The V end was cut by 4 bases, the J end by 4 bases, with 6 bases between. The CDR3 runs 12 residues. Germline lookup yields CDR1 LNHDA and CDR2 SQIVND (reference sequence). The CDR3, as DNA: TGTGCCAGTAGTACTCGTGCAGATACGCAGTATTTT. Translation gives CASSTRADTQYF. Looking up the rest from reference TRBV19 and TRBJ2-3 gives the full variable domain: DGGITQSPKYLFRKEGQNVTLSCEQNLNHDAMYWYRQDPGQGLRLIYYSQIVNDFQKGDIAEGYSVSREKKESFPLTVTSAQKNPTAFYLCASSTRADTQYFGPGTRLTVL.

The genes are TRBV2 and TRBJ2-2; 7 bases match TRBD1. CDR3 length: 14 residues. Germline V gene data show CDR1 as SNHLY and CDR2 as FYNNEI. Trimming at V came to 5 bases and at J to 4 bases, leaving 4 bases not matched to a gene. Here the CDR3 reads CASSKTGSTGELFF. The CDR3 DNA sequence: TGTGCCAGCAGTAAGACAGGGTCCACCGGGGAGCTGTTTTTT.

V is TRBV5-1 and J is TRBJ2-1; the match to TRBD2 covers 11 bases. V gave up 2 bases and J gave up 6 bases; unmatched junction bases: 7. The length of the CDR3 is 16 residues. CDR1 SGHRS and CDR2 YFSETQ come from the germline V gene. CDR3 in DNA: TGCGCCAGCAGCTTTGGGGGGACTAGCGGCTCCAATGAGCAGTTCTTC. Translated, it gives CASSFGGTSGSNEQFF. The full variable domain, with the rest looked up from reference TRBV5-1 and TRBJ2-1, is KAGVTQTPRYLIKTRGQQVTLSCSPISGHRSVSWYQQTPGQGLQFLFEYFSETQRNKGNFPGRFSGRQFSNSRSEMNVSTLELGDSALYLCASSFGGTSGSNEQFFGPGTRLTVL.

The genes are TRBV5-4 and TRBJ1-1; TRBD1 matches at 7 bases. V lost 5 bases, J lost 3 bases, and 7 bases stayed unmatched. This CDR3 has 14 amino acids. Looked up from germline, CDR1 is SGHNT and CDR2 is YYREEE (reference sequence). In DNA, the CDR3 is TGTGCCAGCAGTTTACAGGGGACCTACACTGAAGCTTTCTTT. It encodes CASSLQGTYTEAFF.

The chain combines TRBV12-2 with TRBJ2-7; the DNA was not compared with TRBD2, the D call given in the table. TRBV12-2 is shown as a pseudogene. This CDR3 has 14 residues. CDR3 nucleotide sequence: TGTGCAAGTCGCTCCAGTGGAGGGTACTACGAGCAGTACTTC. Translation: CASRSSGGYYEQYF.

This clone turned up a few times. The V call is TRBV4-3, the J call TRBJ1-5; 8 nucleotides line up with TRBD1. The germline gives CDR1 LGHNA, CDR2 YSLEER. The CDR3 runs to 15 residues. V gave up 0 bases and J gave up 6 bases; unmatched junction bases: 4. CDR3 nucleotide sequence: TGCGCCAGCAGCCAAGACAGGGGGCTGGGTCAGCCCCAGCATTTT. Translation gives CASSQDRGLGQPQHF.

The rearrangement uses TRBV5-1 and TRBJ2-7; 9 bases map to TRBD2. The CDR3 is 15 residues long. Per the germline V gene, CDR1 is SGHRS and CDR2 is YFSETQ. The trim removed 2 bases at V and 3 bases at J, leaving 6 bases unmatched. The CDR3 DNA follows: TGCGCCAGCAGCTTTCGACTAGCGGCCAACTACGAGCAGTACTTC. Protein: CASSFRLAANYEQYF.

The chain has TRBV7-2 and TRBJ1-5; 7 bases agree with TRBD1. The J segment lost 6 bases and the V segment lost 3 bases, leaving 5 bases of the junction unmatched. The CDR3 loop spans 14 amino acids. The germline V gene has CDR1 SGHTA and CDR2 FQGNSA. In DNA, the CDR3 is TGTGCCAGCAGCTTTGGACAGGCGAGTCAGCCCCAGCATTTT. Translated, it gives CASSFGQASQPQHF.

The chain uses TRBV2 and TRBJ2-7; 8 nucleotides align to TRBD1. This CDR3 contains 14 residues. The germline V gene encodes CDR1 SNHLY and CDR2 FYNNEI. V lost 4 bases and J lost 2; bases outside the gene matches: 4. The CDR3 sequence: CASSGTGTAYEQYF. In DNA, the CDR3 is TGTGCCAGCAGTGGGACAGGGACTGCCTACGAGCAGTACTTC. Together with reference TRBV2 and TRBJ2-7, the CDR3 gives the full variable domain: EPEVTQTPSHQVTQMGQEVILRCVPISNHLYFYWYRQILGQKVEFLVSFYNNEISEKSEIFDDQFSVERPDGSNFTLKIRSTKLEDSAMYFCASSGTGTAYEQYFGPGTRLTVT.

This clone has just a few counts. This sequence joins TRBV30 and TRBJ1-5; TRBD1 matches 12 bases. Looked up from germline, CDR1 is GTSNPN and CDR2 is SVGIG (reference sequence). There are 16 residues in the CDR3. The trim removed 3 bases at V and 6 bases at J, leaving 9 bases unmatched. Here the CDR3 DNA reads TGTGCCTGGAGCGCTAGGGACAGGGGGCGACTTCAGCCCCAGCATTTT. Translated, it gives CAWSARDRGRLQPQHF.

CDR3 sequence reads: CASSAPGFRNTGELFF. CDR3 coding DNA: TGTGCCAGCAGCGCGCCAGGGTTCAGGAACACCGGGGAGCTGTTTTTT. The chain combines TRBV11-2 with TRBJ2-2, with D possibly TRBD1 on 5 matching bases. This CDR3 region has 16 residues. Germline V gene lookup returns CDR1 SGHAT and CDR2 FQNNGV. Trimming took off 5 bases at V and 1 base at J, with 14 bases between the two ends.

This clone was seen just once. This chain connects TRBV4-2 to TRBJ2-2; 7 bases are shared with TRBD1. Unmatched junction bases numbered 3, after V lost 4 bases and J lost 1 base. The CDR3 runs 15 residues. CDR1 is LGHNA, CDR2 YNFKEQ, per germline. The CDR3 loop reads CASSRRDRNTGELFF. CDR3 in DNA: TGTGCCAGCAGCCGCCGGGACAGGAACACCGGGGAGCTGTTTTTT.

This chain connects TRBV6-6 to TRBJ1-2, with D uncertain. Germline CDR1 MNHNY, CDR2 SVGAGI (reference sequence). Trimming pared 6 bases from V and 4 bases from J, leaving 18 bases between. The CDR3 runs to 15 residues. In DNA form, the CDR3 reads TGTGCCAGCAGCCGTGTCGAGCATTCTACCTATGGCTACACCTTC. Its translation is CASSRVEHSTYGYTF.

The V gene is TRBV21-1, the J gene TRBJ2-5; TRBD1, the table's D call, lacks a check against the DNA. TRBV21-1 is reported as a pseudogene. This CDR3 contains 14 residues. CDR3 amino acids: CASSPGNPGETQYF. For the CDR3, the DNA is TGTGCCAGCAGCCCAGGGAACCCTGGGGAGACCCAGTACTTC.

On this clone itself: The sample has other DNA sequences that encode this CDR3 too. The chain is built from TRBV5-1 and TRBJ2-3, with TRBD2 identical over 11 bases. The germline CDR1 and CDR2 sequences are SGHRS and YFSETQ. J lost 1 base, V lost 2 bases, and 0 bases had no gene match. The CDR3 has 15 amino acids. CDR3 protein: CASSFSGGGTDTQYF. The CDR3 nucleotides are TGCGCCAGCAGCTTTAGCGGGGGGGGCACAGATACGCAGTATTTT.

The rearrangement joins TRBV5-4 to TRBJ2-2, with D possibly TRBD1 on 6 matching bases. V was clipped by 4 bases and J by 4 bases, with 11 bases between them. The CDR3 totals 14 residues. CDR1 and CDR2 from the germline V gene are SGHNT and YYREEE (reference sequence). As DNA, the CDR3 is TGTGCCAGCAGCCAAATGGGGGCCACCGGGGAGCTGTTTTTT. Its protein is CASSQMGATGELFF.